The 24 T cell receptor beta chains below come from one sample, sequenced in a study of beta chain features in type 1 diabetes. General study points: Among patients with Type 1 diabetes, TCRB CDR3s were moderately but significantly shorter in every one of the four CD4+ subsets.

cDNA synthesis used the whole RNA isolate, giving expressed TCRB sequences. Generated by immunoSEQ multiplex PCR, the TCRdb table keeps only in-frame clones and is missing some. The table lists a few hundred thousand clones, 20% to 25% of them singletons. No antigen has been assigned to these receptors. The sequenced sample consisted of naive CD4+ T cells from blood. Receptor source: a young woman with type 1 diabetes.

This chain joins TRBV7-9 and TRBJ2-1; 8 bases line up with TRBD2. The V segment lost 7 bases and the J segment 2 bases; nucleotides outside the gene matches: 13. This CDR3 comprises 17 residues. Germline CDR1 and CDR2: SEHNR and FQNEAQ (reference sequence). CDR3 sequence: CASIQPNSGIAYNEQFF. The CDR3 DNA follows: TGTGCCAGCATACAACCCAATAGCGGGATAGCCTACAATGAGCAGTTCTTC.

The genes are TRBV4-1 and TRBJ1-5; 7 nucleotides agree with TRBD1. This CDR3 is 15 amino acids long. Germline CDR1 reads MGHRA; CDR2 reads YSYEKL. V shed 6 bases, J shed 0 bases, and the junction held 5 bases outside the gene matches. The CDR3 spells CASRDRAYSNQPQHF. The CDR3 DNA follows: TGCGCCAGCAGAGACAGGGCTTATAGCAATCAGCCCCAGCATTTT.

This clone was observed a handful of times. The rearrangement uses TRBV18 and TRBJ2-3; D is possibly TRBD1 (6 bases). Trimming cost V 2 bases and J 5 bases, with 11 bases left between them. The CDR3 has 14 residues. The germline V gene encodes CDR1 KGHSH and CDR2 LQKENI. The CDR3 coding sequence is TGTGCCAGCTCACCAGGGACAAATCGAGATACGCAGTATTTT. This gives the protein CASSPGTNRDTQYF.

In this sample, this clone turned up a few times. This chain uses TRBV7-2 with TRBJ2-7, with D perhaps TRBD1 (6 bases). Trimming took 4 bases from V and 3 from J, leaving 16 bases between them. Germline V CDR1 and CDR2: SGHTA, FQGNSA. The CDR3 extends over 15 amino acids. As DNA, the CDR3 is TGTGCCAGCAGCTCCCCGGACAGCCTGAACTACGAGCAGTACTTC. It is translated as CASSSPDSLNYEQYF.

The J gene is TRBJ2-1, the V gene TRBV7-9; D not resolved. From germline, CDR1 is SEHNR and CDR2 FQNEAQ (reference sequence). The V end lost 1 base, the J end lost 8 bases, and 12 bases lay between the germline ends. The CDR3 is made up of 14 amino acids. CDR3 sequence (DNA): TGTGCCAGCAGCTTAGATACAGCCTCGGATGAGCAGTTCTTC. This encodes CASSLDTASDEQFF.

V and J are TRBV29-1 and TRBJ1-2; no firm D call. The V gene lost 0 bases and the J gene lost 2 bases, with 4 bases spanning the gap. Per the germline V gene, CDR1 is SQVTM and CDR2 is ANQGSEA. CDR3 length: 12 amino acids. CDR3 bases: TGCAGCGTTGAAGATATGAACTATGGCTACACCTTC. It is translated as CSVEDMNYGYTF.

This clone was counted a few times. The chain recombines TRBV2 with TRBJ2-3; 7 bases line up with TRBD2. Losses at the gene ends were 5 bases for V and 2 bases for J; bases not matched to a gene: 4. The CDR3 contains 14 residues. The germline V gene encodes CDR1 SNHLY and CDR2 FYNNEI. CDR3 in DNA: TGTGCCAGCAGTTTAGCGGGTACCACAGATACGCAGTATTTT. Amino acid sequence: CASSLAGTTDTQYF.

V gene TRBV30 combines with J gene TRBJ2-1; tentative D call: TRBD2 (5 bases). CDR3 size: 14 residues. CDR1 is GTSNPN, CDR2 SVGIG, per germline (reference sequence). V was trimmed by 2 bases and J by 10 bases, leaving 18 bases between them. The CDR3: CAWSRAEGIGEQFF. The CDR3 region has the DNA TGTGCCTGGAGTAGAGCCGAGGGAATCGGCGAGCAGTTCTTC.

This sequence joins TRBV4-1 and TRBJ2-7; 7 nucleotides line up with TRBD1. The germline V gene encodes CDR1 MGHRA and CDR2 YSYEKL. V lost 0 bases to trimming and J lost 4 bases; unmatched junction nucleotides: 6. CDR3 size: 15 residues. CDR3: CASSQDEGGGYEQYF. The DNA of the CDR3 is TGCGCCAGCAGCCAAGATGAAGGGGGCGGATACGAGCAGTACTTC.

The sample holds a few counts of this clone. Written as DNA, the CDR3 is TGTGCCTGGAAACGGACAATCTACACCTTC. Translating it yields CAWKRTIYTF. The chain combines TRBV30 with TRBJ1-2; D perhaps matches TRBD1 (5 bases). The germline V gene has CDR1 GTSNPN and CDR2 SVGIG (reference sequence). Between the trimmed V and J ends, which lost 4 bases and 10 bases, there was a span of 10 bases. The CDR3 length is 10 residues.

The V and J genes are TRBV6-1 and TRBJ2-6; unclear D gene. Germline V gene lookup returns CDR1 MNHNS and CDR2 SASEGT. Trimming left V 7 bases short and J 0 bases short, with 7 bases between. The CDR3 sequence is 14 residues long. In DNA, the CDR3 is TGTGCCAGCACCGCAGGCTCTGGGGCCAACGTCCTGACTTTC. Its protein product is CASTAGSGANVLTF.

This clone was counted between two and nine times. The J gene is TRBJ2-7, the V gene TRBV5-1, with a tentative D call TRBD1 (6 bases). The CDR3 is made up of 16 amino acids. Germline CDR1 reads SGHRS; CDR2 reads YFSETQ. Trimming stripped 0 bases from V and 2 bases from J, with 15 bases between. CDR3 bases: TGCGCCAGCAGCTTGGGGGCCGACAGGCGAACCTACGAGCAGTACTTC. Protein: CASSLGADRRTYEQYF.

This CDR3 is CAWRSGPTGEKLFF. CDR3 coding DNA: TGTGCCTGGAGGTCTGGCCCTACAGGAGAAAAACTGTTTTTT. V is TRBV30 and J is TRBJ1-4; a weak D match, TRBD1 (5 bases). V was shortened by 3 bases and J by 8 bases, with 16 bases between the two germline ends. The CDR3 is 14 amino acids. Per germline, CDR1 GTSNPN and CDR2 SVGIG (reference sequence). Using reference TRBV30 and TRBJ1-4 for the parts outside the CDR3, the full variable domain is SQTIHQWPATLVQPVGSPLSLECTVEGTSNPNLYWYRQAAGRGLQLLFYSVGIGQISSEVPQNLSASRPQDRQFILSSKKLLLSDSGFYLCAWRSGPTGEKLFFGSGTQLSVL.

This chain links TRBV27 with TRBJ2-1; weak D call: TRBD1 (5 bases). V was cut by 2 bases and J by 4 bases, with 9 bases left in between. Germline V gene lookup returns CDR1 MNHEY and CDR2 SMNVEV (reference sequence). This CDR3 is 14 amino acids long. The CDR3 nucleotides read TGTGCCAGCAGTTTAAGCAGGGCGTACAATGAGCAGTTCTTC. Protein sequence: CASSLSRAYNEQFF.

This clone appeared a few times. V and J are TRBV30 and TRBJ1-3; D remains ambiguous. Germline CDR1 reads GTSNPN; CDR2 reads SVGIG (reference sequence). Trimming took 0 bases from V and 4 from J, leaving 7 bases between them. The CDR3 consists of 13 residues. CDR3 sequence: CAWSVILGNTIYF. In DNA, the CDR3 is TGTGCCTGGAGTGTAATCCTAGGAAACACCATATATTTT.

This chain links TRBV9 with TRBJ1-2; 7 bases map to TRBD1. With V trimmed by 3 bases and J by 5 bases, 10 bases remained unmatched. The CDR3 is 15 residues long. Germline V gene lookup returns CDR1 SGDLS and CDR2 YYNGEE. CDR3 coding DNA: TGTGCCAGCAGCGCCCACTCCGGGACAGCTTATGGCTACACCTTC. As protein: CASSAHSGTAYGYTF.

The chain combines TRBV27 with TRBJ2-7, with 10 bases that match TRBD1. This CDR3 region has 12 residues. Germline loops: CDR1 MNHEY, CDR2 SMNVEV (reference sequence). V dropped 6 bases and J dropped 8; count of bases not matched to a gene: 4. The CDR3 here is CASRTGGFKQYF. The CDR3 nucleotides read TGTGCCAGCAGGACAGGGGGCTTTAAGCAGTACTTC.

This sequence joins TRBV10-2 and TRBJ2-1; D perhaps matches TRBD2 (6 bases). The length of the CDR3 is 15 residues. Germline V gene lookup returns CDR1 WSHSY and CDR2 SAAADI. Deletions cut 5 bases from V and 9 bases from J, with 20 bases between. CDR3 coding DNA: TGCGCCAGCAGTAACCTCGGACTGATCGGGGGTGAGCAGTTCTTC. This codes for CASSNLGLIGGEQFF.

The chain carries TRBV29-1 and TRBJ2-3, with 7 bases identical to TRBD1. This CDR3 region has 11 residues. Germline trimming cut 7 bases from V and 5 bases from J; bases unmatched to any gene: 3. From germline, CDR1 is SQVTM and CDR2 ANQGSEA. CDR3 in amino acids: CSATGRDTQYF. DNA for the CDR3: TGCAGCGCGACAGGGAGAGATACGCAGTATTTT.

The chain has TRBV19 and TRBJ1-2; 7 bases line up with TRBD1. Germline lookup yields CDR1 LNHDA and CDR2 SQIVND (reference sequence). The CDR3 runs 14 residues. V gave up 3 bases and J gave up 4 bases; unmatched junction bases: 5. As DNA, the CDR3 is TGTGCCAGTAGTATCCGCGCAGGGGGCTATGGCTACACCTTC. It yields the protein CASSIRAGGYGYTF.

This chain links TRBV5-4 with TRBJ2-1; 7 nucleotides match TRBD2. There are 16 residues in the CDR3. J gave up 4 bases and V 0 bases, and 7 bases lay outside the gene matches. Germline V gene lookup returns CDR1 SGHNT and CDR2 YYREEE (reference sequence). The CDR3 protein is CASSLGAGLTYNEQFF. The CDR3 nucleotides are TGTGCCAGCAGCTTGGGAGCGGGATTGACGTACAATGAGCAGTTCTTC.

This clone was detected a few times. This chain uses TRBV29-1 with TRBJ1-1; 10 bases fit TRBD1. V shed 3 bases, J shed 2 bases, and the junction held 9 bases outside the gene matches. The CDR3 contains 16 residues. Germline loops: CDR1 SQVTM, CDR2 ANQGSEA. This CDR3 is CSVDPGQGFVNTEAFF. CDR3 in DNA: TGCAGCGTTGATCCGGGACAGGGGTTTGTTAACACTGAAGCTTTCTTT.

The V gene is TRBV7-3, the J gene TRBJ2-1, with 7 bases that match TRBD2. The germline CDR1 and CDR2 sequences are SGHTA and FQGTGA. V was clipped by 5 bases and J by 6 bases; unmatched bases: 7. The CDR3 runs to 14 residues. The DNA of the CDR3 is TGTGCCAGCAGCCGGGGGGAGAGGCTCAATGAGCAGTTCTTC. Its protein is CASSRGERLNEQFF.

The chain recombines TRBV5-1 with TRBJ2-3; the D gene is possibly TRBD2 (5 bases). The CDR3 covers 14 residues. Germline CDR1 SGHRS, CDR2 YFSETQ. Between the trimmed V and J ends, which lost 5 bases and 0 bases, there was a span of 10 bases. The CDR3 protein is CASRFSESTDTQYF. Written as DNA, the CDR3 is TGCGCCAGCAGGTTTAGCGAGAGCACAGATACGCAGTATTTT.